These 8 T cell receptor beta chains were sequenced from one sample in a study of blood T cell repertoires in COVID-19. Clones were sequenced by immunoSEQ multiplex PCR, and TCRdb holds only the in-frame ones, with some missing. The data contain some 180,000 clones, about four fifths of them singletons. Sequenced sample: peripheral blood. The receptors derive from a woman aged 40 to 49 with COVID-19, enrolled during active disease.

This clone was recorded a few times. The genes are TRBV6-4 and TRBJ2-1; TRBD2 matches at 7 bases. This CDR3 has 14 amino acids. CDR1 is MRHNA and CDR2 is SNTAGT in the germline V gene. V gave up 4 bases and J gave up 0 bases; unmatched junction bases: 0. CDR3 protein: CASSASGSYNEQFF. The CDR3 bases are TGTGCCAGCAGTGCTAGCGGCTCCTACAATGAGCAGTTCTTC.

This clone was counted many times. This chain connects TRBV27 to TRBJ2-1; TRBD2 is a possible D gene (5 bases). Germline loops: CDR1 MNHEY, CDR2 SMNVEV (reference sequence). The ends were cut back, 2 bases at V and 8 bases at J, with 10 bases in the middle. The CDR3 runs 13 residues. CDR3 bases: TGTGCCAGCAGTTTAGCCCTAGCCCATGAGCAGTTCTTC. It specifies CASSLALAHEQFF.

The chain combines TRBV30 with TRBJ1-1; D is uncertain. Germline V gene sequence: CDR1 GTSNPN, CDR2 SVGIG (reference sequence). V lost 7 bases, J lost 2 bases, and 11 bases lay in between. This CDR3 comprises 12 residues. CDR3 nucleotide sequence: TGTGCCTCCCACCGGGAAAACACTGAAGCTTTCTTT. It encodes CASHRENTEAFF.

The chain uses TRBV5-4 and TRBJ1-2; 8 bases map to TRBD1. The CDR3 length is 16 residues. Trimming at V came to 0 bases and at J to 7 bases, leaving 11 bases not matched to a gene. Germline lookup yields CDR1 SGHNT and CDR2 YYREEE (reference sequence). The CDR3 spells CASSLGGQGTRGGYTF. CDR3 bases: TGTGCCAGCAGCTTGGGCGGACAGGGAACCCGGGGTGGCTACACCTTC.

The rearrangement joins TRBV2 to TRBJ2-3; D might be TRBD2 (6 bases). In germline, CDR1 is SNHLY, CDR2 FYNNEI. Trimming removed 2 bases at V and 10 bases at J, with 16 bases between. The CDR3 extends over 14 amino acids. The CDR3 region has the DNA TGTGCCAGCAGTGAAAATAGGGACTCCCGGGCGCAGTATTTT. It is translated as CASSENRDSRAQYF.

This clone has only a few counts. The chain uses TRBV30 and TRBJ2-3; possibly TRBD2 for D (5 bases). Trimming removed 2 bases at V and 6 bases at J, with 9 bases between. Germline assignment: CDR1 GTSNPN and CDR2 SVGIG (reference sequence). The CDR3 length is 12 residues. In nucleotides, the CDR3 is TGTGCCTGGAGTCTGCGGGCGGATACGCAGTATTTT. This gives the protein CAWSLRADTQYF.

CDR3 loop: CASRAGQGVYEQYV. The DNA for the CDR3 is TGTGCCAGCAGGGCCGGACAGGGGGTTTACGAGCAGTACGTC. V and J are TRBV2 and TRBJ2-7; 10 bases map to TRBD1. After removal of 6 bases from V and 4 bases from J, the junction contained 6 bases not matched to a gene. The CDR3 has 14 residues. The germline V gene encodes CDR1 SNHLY and CDR2 FYNNEI.

The chain has TRBV4-1 and TRBJ2-5; TRBD1 is a possible D gene (6 bases). This CDR3 is built from 15 residues. Trimming left V 3 bases short and J 0 bases short, with 11 bases between. Per the germline V gene, CDR1 is MGHRA and CDR2 is YSYEKL. This CDR3 reads CASSQKDRDQETQYF. As DNA, the CDR3 is TGCGCCAGCAGCCAGAAGGACAGAGACCAAGAGACCCAGTACTTC.